Listed here is a single TCR beta chain. Its antigen remains unknown. TRB amplification used roughly 250 ng of peripheral blood genomic DNA. These data come from a study of T cell clusters in autoimmune cytopenias. Study-level information: The median distinct TRB clonotype count was about 2,400 per sample, from a median approximately 52,000 reads. Overall study findings and caveats: Physiological T cell clusters of healthy donors were apparently absent in primary autoimmune cytopenia patients. The cluster-lack signature was not seen for secondary cytopenia versus chronic lymphocytic leukemia. TRB repertoire shifts in secondary cytopenia and chronic lymphocytic leukemia mostly reflected lymphoma, not autoimmunity.

TRB was amplified by touch-down multiplex PCR, primer pools A and B combined. TCRdb reprocessed the multiplex PCR reads and keeps a single row for each CDR3 protein, giving no DNA. The table gives about 2,500 distinct CDR3 sequences; the top ten clones make up roughly 63% of it. The germline CDR1 and CDR2 sequences are GTSNPN and SVGIG (reference sequence). This CDR3 region has 14 residues. The TCR sequence derives from a human donor with an autoimmune cytopenia or autoimmune hepatitis (not recorded which). Sequenced: peripheral blood. The rearrangement joins TRBV30 to TRBJ2-7; TCRdb returns TRBD1, unconfirmable since there is no DNA. The CDR3 protein is CAWDKTGGGYEQYF.